The 7 T cell receptor beta chains given below trace back to one sample, sequenced in a study of T-cell reconstitution after alpha-beta-depleted transplantation in children. During its preparation, the TCRbeta library received unique molecular identifiers. TCRdb itself ran the PCR reads through MiXCR, one entry per CDR3 protein. The top ten clones hold less than 30% of a sample with a few hundred thousand distinct CDR3 sequences, around 16% of them seen once. Sequences were derived from PBMCs, mostly from graft donor cells, sampled 360 days after TCRalphabeta/CD19-depleted stem cell transplant. Receptors were obtained from a boy under two years old who had a stem cell transplant for Wiskott-Aldrich syndrome, so the T cells may come from the graft donor.

This sequence joins TRBV2 and TRBJ2-3; 8 bases line up with TRBD1. In germline, CDR1 is SNHLY, CDR2 FYNNEI. Unmatched junction bases numbered 2, after V lost 5 bases and J lost 1 base. The CDR3 runs 14 residues. The CDR3 DNA reads TGTGCCAGCAGTAAGGACAGGGGCACAGATACGCAGTATTTT. It translates to CASSKDRGTDTQYF.

On this clonotype itself: One end of the junction fails to match germline, which may point to a read error. The chain has TRBV30 and TRBJ2-3; TRBD2 aligns across 7 bases. Germline-derived CDR1 and CDR2 are GTSNPN and SVGIG (reference sequence). The CDR3 covers 11 residues. CDR3 sequence reads: CACFRGGISAF. As DNA, the CDR3 is TGTGCCTGCTTTCGGGGAGGGATTAGCGCTTTT.

J is TRBJ1-3 and V is TRBV4-1, with a possible D match to TRBD1 (6 bases). V shed 6 bases and J shed 2 bases, with 14 bases lying between them. Germline CDR1 reads MGHRA; CDR2 reads YSYEKL. This CDR3 is 15 amino acids long. CDR3: CASRGGPGAGNTIYF. In DNA form, the CDR3 reads TGCGCCAGCAGGGGGGGCCCGGGAGCTGGAAACACCATATATTTT.

The V gene is TRBV30, the J gene TRBJ2-1; 11 nucleotides align to TRBD2. With V trimmed by 2 bases and J by 2 bases, 5 bases remained unmatched. CDR3 length equals 16 residues. Germline-derived CDR1 and CDR2 are GTSNPN and SVGIG (reference sequence). The DNA for the CDR3 is TGTGCCTGGAGTATTACTAGCGGGGGACCCTACAATGAGCAGTTCTTC. Translated: CAWSITSGGPYNEQFF.

This clonotype appeared a few times. The chain uses TRBV24-1 and TRBJ2-3, with TRBD1 identical over 7 bases. V trimming: 4 bases; J trimming: 2 bases; junction bases outside the gene matches: 8. This CDR3 comprises 16 residues. Germline-derived CDR1 and CDR2 are KGHDR and SFDVKD. CDR3 sequence (DNA): TGTGCCACCAGTGACCGTGACAGGGCGCTCACAGATACGCAGTATTTT. This encodes CATSDRDRALTDTQYF.

The sample holds many counts of this clonotype. This chain links TRBV25-1 with TRBJ1-2; D might be TRBD1 (6 bases). The germline V gene encodes CDR1 MGHDK and CDR2 SYGVNS. The CDR3 runs 12 residues. The V end lost 4 bases, the J end lost 10 bases, and 13 bases lay between the germline ends. The DNA for the CDR3 is TGTGCCAGCAGTGGGGGACAAGTCTACTACACCTTC. Amino acid sequence: CASSGGQVYYTF.

The chain joins TRBV4-3 to TRBJ1-1; no clear D. Trimming cost V 2 bases and J 5 bases, with 15 bases left between them. The V gene's germline CDR1 is LGHNA and CDR2 YSLEER. This CDR3 contains 15 residues. CDR3 residues: CASSQTALRVTEAFF. The CDR3, as DNA: TGCGCCAGCAGCCAAACAGCCCTAAGGGTAACTGAAGCTTTCTTT.